A single sample gave rise to the 10 T cell receptor beta chains below, sequenced in a study of T cell changes during pregnancy in multiple sclerosis. Assay used: immunoSEQ multiplex PCR; TCRdb lists only in-frame clones, some missing. The data show about 56,000 clones, with 90% seen just once and roughly 2.1% held by the top ten. This specimen was peripheral blood, taken in the first trimester of pregnancy. The source is a female donor in good health, enrolled as a control in a pregnancy study.

This clone has more than one count but fewer than ten. The J gene is TRBJ1-5, the V gene TRBV10-1; perhaps TRBD1 as D (6 bases). Trimming took off 6 bases at V and 4 bases at J, with 13 bases between the two ends. The CDR3 has 14 amino acids. Germline CDR1 reads WNHNN; CDR2 reads SYGVQD (reference sequence). In DNA form, the CDR3 reads TGCGCCAGCAGGTGGACAGCCAAAAATCAGCCCCAGCATTTT. It encodes CASRWTAKNQPQHF.

CDR3 loop: CASSLRAVAANEQFF. In nucleotides, the CDR3 is TGTGCCAGCAGCCTCAGGGCGGTAGCGGCGAATGAGCAGTTCTTC. The chain uses TRBV7-9 and TRBJ2-1; TRBD2 might be the D (6 bases). Trimming removed 5 bases at V and 7 bases at J, with 18 bases between. CDR1 is SEHNR and CDR2 is FQNEAQ in the germline V gene (reference sequence). The CDR3 is 15 residues long. The variable domain in full, with the rest retrieved from reference TRBV7-9 and TRBJ2-1, is DTGVSQNPRHKITKRGQNVTFRCDPISEHNRLYWYRQTLGQGPEFLTYFQNEAQLEKSRLLSDRFSAERPKGSFSTLEIQRTEQGDSAMYLCASSLRAVAANEQFFGPGTRLTVL.

A single count supports this clone. The rearrangement joins TRBV19 to TRBJ2-2; 8 nucleotides align to TRBD1. V was pared by 7 bases and J by 5 bases, with 18 bases of the junction left unmatched. The CDR3 has 18 residues. Germline V gene lookup returns CDR1 LNHDA and CDR2 SQIVND (reference sequence). CDR3 nucleotide sequence: TGTGCCAGTACCACCCCCCCCCTGACAGGGGTCGGGACCGGGGAGCTGTTTTTT. This encodes CASTTPPLTGVGTGELFF.

This chain links TRBV15 with TRBJ1-2; 9 bases align to TRBD1. CDR1 LNHNV and CDR2 YYDKDF come from the germline V gene (reference sequence). The V and J ends lost 0 bases and 8 bases, in that order; junction bases with no gene match: 7. This CDR3 is 15 amino acids long. CDR3 sequence (DNA): TGTGCCACCAGCAGAGAAGGGACAGGGAATTTGGGCTACACCTTC. Translation: CATSREGTGNLGYTF.

The rearrangement joins TRBV5-4 to TRBJ1-1; D is possibly TRBD1 (5 bases). Trimming took 4 bases from V and 5 from J, leaving 18 bases between them. Germline V gives CDR1 SGHNT, CDR2 YYREEE (reference sequence). The CDR3 contains 15 residues. The CDR3 reads CASSRRDRSLTEAFF. The CDR3 coding sequence is TGTGCCAGCAGCCGCAGAGACAGATCCTTGACTGAAGCTTTCTTT.

The V and J genes are TRBV7-9 and TRBJ1-2; 7 bases are a match to TRBD1. Germline V gene data show CDR1 as SEHNR and CDR2 as FQNEAQ (reference sequence). The CDR3 totals 14 residues. The ends lost 5 bases at V and 3 bases at J; junction bases unmatched: 6. The CDR3 reads CASSRGQTHYGYTF. The CDR3 DNA reads as TGTGCCAGCAGCCGGGGACAGACCCACTATGGCTACACCTTC. Supplemented by reference TRBV7-9 and TRBJ1-2, the full variable domain reads DTGVSQNPRHKITKRGQNVTFRCDPISEHNRLYWYRQTLGQGPEFLTYFQNEAQLEKSRLLSDRFSAERPKGSFSTLEIQRTEQGDSAMYLCASSRGQTHYGYTFGSGTRLTVV.

The chain employs TRBV18 and TRBJ1-6, with a weak D call TRBD1 (6 bases). This CDR3 is 18 amino acids long. Germline values: CDR1 KGHSH, CDR2 LQKENI. The ends were cut back, 3 bases at V and 5 bases at J, with 20 bases in the middle. The CDR3 loop is CASSPNRLGGENNSPLHF. DNA for the CDR3: TGTGCCAGCTCACCGAACAGGTTAGGGGGAGAAAATAATTCACCCCTCCACTTT.

The V gene is TRBV28, the J gene TRBJ2-5, with 10 bases identical to TRBD2. The length of the CDR3 is 17 residues. Germline V gene data show CDR1 as MDHEN and CDR2 as SYDVKM. V lost 2 bases, J lost 2 bases, and 8 bases stayed unmatched. CDR3 nucleotides: TGTGCCAGCAGTTTACGTCGTCAGCGGGAGGGTCAAGAGACCCAGTACTTC. Encoded protein: CASSLRRQREGQETQYF.

V gene TRBV19 combines with J gene TRBJ1-5; 9 bases fit TRBD1. CDR1 is LNHDA, CDR2 SQIVND, per germline (reference sequence). The CDR3 loop spans 16 amino acids. V was clipped by 4 bases and J by 5 bases; unmatched bases: 9. This CDR3 is CASSTTMGTGYQPQHF. The CDR3 nucleotides are TGTGCCAGTAGTACCACCATGGGGACAGGGTATCAGCCCCAGCATTTT.

The rearrangement uses TRBV6-4 and TRBJ2-1, with 15 nucleotides matching TRBD2. Per the germline V gene, CDR1 is MRHNA and CDR2 is SNTAGT. The CDR3 is made up of 16 amino acids. V lost 2 bases and J lost 8; bases outside the gene matches: 4. CDR3 in DNA: TGTGCCAGCAGTGACCTTGGGACTAGCGGGAGGTATGAGCAGTTCTTC. Its protein product is CASSDLGTSGRYEQFF.